This TCR beta chain is drawn from a study of B cell selection in AIRE deficiency. The study, taken as a whole, reports: AIRE-deficient Tconv and Treg repertoires matched healthy donors in TCRBV, CDR3 length, diversity.

Turning to this clone: The target antigen is unknown.

Per the study methods: Some 56,000 patient and around 9.1x10^4 healthy donor TCRbeta sequences came from Tregs. Produced via immunoSEQ multiplex PCR; TCRdb's table is partial and in-frame only. The DNA gave D and trimming, while V, J and clone size come from that table. This table has approximately 14,000 clones, 85% to 95% appearing once. The regulatory T cell sort gate was CD4+CD25hiCD127low/negative. Germline CDR1 is SGHRS and CDR2 is YFSETQ. CDR3 length equals 12 residues. V was trimmed by 10 bases and J by 1 base, leaving 11 bases between them. This chain joins TRBV5-1 and TRBJ1-1; D is undetermined. Specimen: Tregs sorted from PBMCs. The origin of this receptor is a human donor with AIRE deficiency. CDR3 sequence: CAGFPGNTEAFF. CDR3 nucleotides: TGCGCCGGGTTTCCAGGGAACACTGAAGCTTTCTTT.